In its sample, the clone carrying this T cell receptor beta chain was seen many times. Antigen: not known. The germline CDR1 and CDR2 sequences are SGHVS and FNYEAQ. The CDR3 consists of 16 residues. The ends were cut back, 0 bases at V and 7 bases at J, with 19 bases in the middle. Individually, cDNA molecules had unique molecular identifiers attached to them. TCRdb used MiXCR to reprocess the 5' RACE reads, holding one entry per CDR3 protein. The sample lists about 50,000 distinct CDR3 sequences; roughly 6% were seen once. This entry comes from a study of early T cells in non-severe SARS-CoV-2 infection. Study context: Sequencing used unsorted whole-blood bulk RNA, so chains lack pairing. Study-level findings and limits: VDJdb matching favored anti-spike CD8 responses, missing private and CD4 specificities.

The chain is built from TRBV7-6 and TRBJ2-7, with no clear D. Sample: whole blood, taken at baseline. This receptor was identified in an adult who was a healthcare worker with PCR-confirmed SARS-CoV-2 infection or an uninfected control (not recorded which). The CDR3 sequence is CASSLASFARPQEQYF. The CDR3 DNA reads as TGTGCCAGCAGCTTAGCGTCGTTTGCTAGGCCGCAAGAGCAGTACTTC.